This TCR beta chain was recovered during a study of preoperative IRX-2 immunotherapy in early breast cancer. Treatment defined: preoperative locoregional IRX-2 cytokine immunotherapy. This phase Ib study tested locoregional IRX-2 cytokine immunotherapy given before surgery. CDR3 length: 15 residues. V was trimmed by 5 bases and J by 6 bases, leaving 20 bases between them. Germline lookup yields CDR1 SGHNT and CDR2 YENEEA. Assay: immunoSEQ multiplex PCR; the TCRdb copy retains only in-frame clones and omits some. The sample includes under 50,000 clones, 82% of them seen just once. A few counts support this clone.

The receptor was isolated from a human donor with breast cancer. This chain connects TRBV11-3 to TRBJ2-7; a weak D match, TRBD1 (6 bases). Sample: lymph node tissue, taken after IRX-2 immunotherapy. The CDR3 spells CASSNTGTRRGEQYF. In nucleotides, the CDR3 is TGTGCCAGCAGCAACACCGGGACACGTCGCGGCGAGCAGTACTTC. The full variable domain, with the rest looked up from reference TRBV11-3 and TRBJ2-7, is EAGVVQSPRYKIIEKKQPVAFWCNPISGHNTLYWYLQNLGQGPELLIRYENEEAVDDSQLPKDRFSAERLKGVDSTLKIQPAELGDSAVYLCASSNTGTRRGEQYFGPGTRLTVT.